The source of this TCR beta chain is a study of T-cell memory formation after mild COVID-19. In TCRdb, the 5' RACE reads were re-called with MiXCR into one record per CDR3 protein. The repertoire consists of 300,000 to 350,000 distinct CDR3 sequences, with roughly an eighth occurring once and the leading ten covering 21%. From germline, CDR1 is LGHDT and CDR2 YNNKEL (reference sequence). This CDR3 spans 16 amino acids. The V gene lost 2 bases and the J gene lost 0 bases, with 11 bases spanning the gap. This clonotype was counted a few times. This TCR was sampled from a young man who had mild COVID-19 (a few samples of this study predate the infection). Cell type and time point are not known. The V and J genes are TRBV3-1 and TRBJ2-1; no firm D call. The sample was PBMCs or a T cell subset sorted from them (not recorded which). The CDR3 nucleotides read TGTGCCAGCAGCCAAATCATCGGGCCCTCCTACAATGAGCAGTTCTTC. Protein sequence: CASSQIIGPSYNEQFF.